A selection of T cell receptor beta chains follows, all from one sample in a study of control samples from healthy donors and cancer patients. Profiling relied on immunoSEQ multiplex PCR, and the TCRdb table lists in-frame clones only, not all of them. The data show roughly 120,000 clones, 85% to 90% seen once. The sample comprised blood. The source of these receptors is a woman in her 70s in good health. Both conserved end residues are part of each CDR3. D genes are given only for firm matches. Some rows mark clone size as missing; the rest say once, few, many or name a class of expanded clone.

cdr3_length	clone_size	d_call	v_call	j_call	cdr3_nt	cdr3_aa
12	NA	NA	TRBV2	TRBJ2-3	TGTGCCAGCAGCCCCATTTCAGATACGCAGTATTTT	CASSPISDTQYF
15	NA	NA	TRBV4-2	TRBJ1-1	TGTGCCAGCAGCCAAGATTACAGTCAGAACACTGAAGCTTTCTTT	CASSQDYSQNTEAFF
16	NA	TRBD2	TRBV18	TRBJ2-2	TGTGCCAGCTCACCAAGCAGCGGGGGGGCCGCCGGGGAGCTGTTTTTT	CASSPSSGGAAGELFF
14	NA	TRBD2	TRBV7-3	TRBJ2-3	TGTGCCAGCAGCCCGGGGGGGGTGACAGATACGCAGTATTTT	CASSPGGVTDTQYF
14	NA	NA	TRBV27	TRBJ2-3	TGTGCCAGCAGTTTATCCAGACAGATAGATACGCAGTATTTT	CASSLSRQIDTQYF
12	once	NA	TRBV6-6	TRBJ1-4	TGTGCCAGCAGACGGGGTGATGAAAAACTGTTTTTT	CASRRGDEKLFF
11	NA	NA	TRBV6-5	TRBJ2-7	TGTGCCAGCAGTAGGGGGTACGAGCAGTACTTC	CASSRGYEQYF
15	NA	NA	TRBV19	TRBJ1-4	TGTGCCAGTAGTATGGTTGCAGGGTCTCATGAAAAACTGTTTTTT	CASSMVAGSHEKLFF
12	NA	NA	TRBV5-8	TRBJ2-5	TGTGCCAGCAGCTTCGGGAGAGAGACCCAGTACTTC	CASSFGRETQYF
15	NA	NA	TRBV18	TRBJ1-5	TGTGCCAGCTCACCTCGGGCAGGTAGCAATCAGCCCCAGCATTTT	CASSPRAGSNQPQHF
13	NA	NA	TRBV3-1/TRBV3-2	TRBJ2-2	TGTGCCAGCAGCCAAGGGGGGACCGGGGAGCTGTTTTTT	CASSQGGTGELFF
13	few	NA	TRBV5-6	TRBJ2-7	TGTGCCAGCAGCTTGATAGACTCCTACGAGCAGTACTTC	CASSLIDSYEQYF
16	NA	NA	TRBV3-1/TRBV3-2	TRBJ1-4	TGTGCCAGCAGCCAAGAGTTGGGGTCGGGAAATGAAAAACTGTTTTTT	CASSQELGSGNEKLFF
15	NA	TRBD1	TRBV9	TRBJ1-4	TGTGCCAGCAGCGCGGAACCGACAGGGATTGAAAAACTGTTTTTT	CASSAEPTGIEKLFF
14	NA	NA	TRBV9	TRBJ2-2	TGTGCCAGCAGCGTAGAGGGCAGCACCGGGGAGCTGTTTTTT	CASSVEGSTGELFF
15	NA	NA	TRBV18	TRBJ1-5	TGTGCCAGCTCAGAGGGACCAAATAGCAATCAGCCCCAGCATTTT	CASSEGPNSNQPQHF
16	NA	TRBD2	TRBV5-1	TRBJ2-1	TGCGCCAGCAGACTGAGGCTCGGGGGGGCCTACAATGAGCAGTTCTTC	CASRLRLGGAYNEQFF
15	NA	TRBD1	TRBV19	TRBJ1-2	TGTGCCAGTAGTACCCGACAGGGGGCTGGCTATGGCTACACCTTC	CASSTRQGAGYGYTF
14	many	NA	TRBV14	TRBJ1-4	TGTGCCAGCAGCCTTTGGGGGACTAATGAAAAACTGTTTTTT	CASSLWGTNEKLFF
13	NA	NA	TRBV6-5	TRBJ1-1	TGTGCCAGCAGTTACGTTCAGGGGCGAGGAGCTTTCTTT	CASSYVQGRGAFF
14	NA	NA	TRBV11-3	TRBJ2-2	TGTGCCAGCAGCTCCGTGTCGGGCACCGGGGAGCTGTTTTTT	CASSSVSGTGELFF
15	NA	NA	TRBV6-5	TRBJ1-6	TGTGCCAGCAGTTACTCAGGGGGGACAAATTCACCCCTCCACTTT	CASSYSGGTNSPLHF
14	NA	TRBD1	TRBV9	TRBJ2-7	TGTGCCAGCAGCGTAGAGGGACAGTCCTACGAGCAGTACTTC	CASSVEGQSYEQYF
15	NA	NA	TRBV6-5	TRBJ1-5	TGTGCCAGCAGTATTAGCCACTATAGCAATCAGCCCCAGCATTTT	CASSISHYSNQPQHF
16	once	NA	TRBV4-1	TRBJ1-2	TGCGCCAGCAGCCAAGCTTCGAAGGGCCAGAACTATGGCTACACCTTC	CASSQASKGQNYGYTF
17	NA	TRBD2	TRBV7-3	TRBJ2-1	TGTGCCAGCAGCCTAGGACTAGCGGGGAGCTCCTACAATGAGCAGTTCTTC	CASSLGLAGSSYNEQFF
15	NA	NA	TRBV27	TRBJ2-1	TGTGCCAGCAGTAGCTACCCCAGCTCCTACAATGAGCAGTTCTTC	CASSSYPSSYNEQFF
15	once	TRBD1	TRBV7-8	TRBJ1-2	TGTGCCAGCAGCACCTGGACAGGGGAGCACTATGGCTACACCTTC	CASSTWTGEHYGYTF
14	once	NA	TRBV18	TRBJ1-6	TGTGCCAGCTCACCACCTGGAGGGGCTTCACCCCTCCACTTT	CASSPPGGASPLHF
15	NA	TRBD1	TRBV7-9	TRBJ2-1	TGTGCCAGCAGCCCGCAGGGGGCCGCCTACAATGAGCAGTTCTTC	CASSPQGAAYNEQFF
13	NA	TRBD2	TRBV7-9	TRBJ2-7	TGTGCCAGCCAACTAGCGGCCTCCTACGAGCAGTACTTC	CASQLAASYEQYF
13	NA	TRBD1	TRBV5-1	TRBJ1-5	TGCGCCAGCAGTAGGGGGCCAGATCAGCCCCAGCATTTT	CASSRGPDQPQHF
15	NA	NA	TRBV5-6	TRBJ1-4	TGTGCCAGCAGCACCCTCGGTGGAGAGAATGAAAAACTGTTTTTT	CASSTLGGENEKLFF
11	NA	TRBD1	TRBV27	TRBJ1-1	TGTGCCAGCAGGAGGGGGCGTGAAGCTTTCTTT	CASRRGREAFF
15	NA	NA	TRBV29-1	TRBJ2-2	TGCAGTACCTTCTCTGGGGACTCGAACACCGGGGAGCTGTTTTTT	CSTFSGDSNTGELFF
18	once	TRBD2	TRBV7-9	TRBJ2-3	TGTGCCAGCAGCTTAGGACTAGCGGGGGTCTCTAGCACAGATACGCAGTATTTT	CASSLGLAGVSSTDTQYF
15	NA	NA	TRBV9	TRBJ1-1	TGTGCCAGCAGCACAACCCACAGGGAGAGCACTGAAGCTTTCTTT	CASSTTHRESTEAFF
19	NA	NA	TRBV3-1/TRBV3-2	TRBJ1-1	TGTGCCAGCAGCCAAGACCCAGCTTGGGGGATTGGGGGCCACACTGAAGCTTTCTTT	CASSQDPAWGIGGHTEAFF
16	NA	TRBD2	TRBV9	TRBJ2-3	TGTGCCAGCACCCCAGAGGCGGGGGGCTACACAGATACGCAGTATTTT	CASTPEAGGYTDTQYF
16	NA	TRBD1	TRBV7-3	TRBJ2-2	TGTGCCAGCAGCTCCCTAGGGGGCCTTTACACCGGGGAGCTGTTTTTT	CASSSLGGLYTGELFF
13	NA	NA	TRBV12-3/TRBV12-4	TRBJ1-6	TGTGCCAGCAGTTTAAGGGAGGCCGAACCCCTCCACTTT	CASSLREAEPLHF
18	NA	TRBD1	TRBV7-2	TRBJ2-2	TGTGCCAGCAGCCCCTTCTTAGTGAGACAGGGGTACACCGGGGAGCTGTTTTTT	CASSPFLVRQGYTGELFF
15	NA	NA	TRBV13	TRBJ1-5	TGTGCCAGCAGCGTGGGACCGCGCGCAGGTCCGCCCCAGCATTTT	CASSVGPRAGPPQHF
14	NA	NA	TRBV2	TRBJ1-5	TGTGCCAGCAGTGAGGATAACAGCGATCAGCCCCAGCATTTT	CASSEDNSDQPQHF
11	NA	NA	TRBV20-1	TRBJ1-2	TGCAGTGCTAGAGTTAATTCCGGCTACACCTTC	CSARVNSGYTF
15	NA	NA	TRBV3-1/TRBV3-2	TRBJ2-5	TGTGCCAGCAGCCCCTCGGGACTCCGGCAAGAGACCCAGTACTTC	CASSPSGLRQETQYF
17	NA	NA	TRBV4-2	TRBJ2-6	TGTGCCAGCAGCCAAGAGGCAGGCCGCTCTGGGGCCAACGTCCTGACTTTC	CASSQEAGRSGANVLTF
13	NA	NA	TRBV6-5	TRBJ1-1	TGTGCCAGCACTCGGGGGGCGAACACTGAAGCTTTCTTT	CASTRGANTEAFF
15	NA	TRBD1	TRBV5-4	TRBJ1-2	TGTGCCAGCAGCTTGCAGGGGGGCTCTTCTTATGGCTACACCTTC	CASSLQGGSSYGYTF
12	NA	NA	TRBV12-3/TRBV12-4	TRBJ1-1	TGTGCCAGCAACGAACGGTTCACTGAAGCTTTCTTT	CASNERFTEAFF
14	once	NA	TRBV27	TRBJ1-5	TGTGCCAGCAGTCTCCAGGGAAAGGCTCAGCCCCAGCATTTT	CASSLQGKAQPQHF